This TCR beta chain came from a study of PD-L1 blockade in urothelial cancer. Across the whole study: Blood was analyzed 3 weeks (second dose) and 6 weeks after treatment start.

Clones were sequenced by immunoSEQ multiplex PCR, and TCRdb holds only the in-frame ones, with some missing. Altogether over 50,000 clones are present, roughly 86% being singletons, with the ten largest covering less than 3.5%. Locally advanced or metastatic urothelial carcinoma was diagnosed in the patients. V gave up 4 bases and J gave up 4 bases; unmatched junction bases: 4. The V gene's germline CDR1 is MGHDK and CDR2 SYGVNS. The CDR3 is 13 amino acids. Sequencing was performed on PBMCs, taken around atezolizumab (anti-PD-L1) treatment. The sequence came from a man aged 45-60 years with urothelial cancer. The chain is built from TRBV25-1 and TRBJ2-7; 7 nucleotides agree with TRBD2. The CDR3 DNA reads TGTGCCAGCAGTGGCGGGAGTATGTACGAGCAGTACTTC. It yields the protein CASSGGSMYEQYF.